A selection of T cell receptor beta chains follows, all from one sample in a study of OX40 agonist ivuxolimab in advanced cancers. Only in-frame clones appear in the TCRdb table, and some are missing; sequencing was by immunoSEQ multiplex PCR. The table has around 80,000 clones, 70% to 90% seen once. Sample: CD4+ or CD8+ T cells sorted from blood, taken in a trial of the OX40 agonist ivuxolimab. The receptors were sampled from an adult with an advanced solid tumor such as melanoma, head and neck, liver or kidney cancer. The CDR3 runs from the conserved cysteine through the conserved F or W. The D gene is left open where the match is weak. The size entry is marked missing in some rows and otherwise reads once, few, many or a size class.

size	D	J	V	DNA	CDR3
.	TRBD2	TRBJ2-5	TRBV28	TGTGCCAGCAGTGCGCCCCTTACGAGCGGGGGGGCCTTAGAGGAGACCCAGTACTTC	CASSAPLTSGGALEETQYF
once	.	TRBJ1-1	TRBV6-5	TGTGCCAGCACCTCCGGGCCCTTGAACACTGAAGCTTTCTTT	CASTSGPLNTEAFF
.	.	TRBJ1-2	TRBV2	TGTGCCAGCAGCTCCCGGGGGCGCGGCTATGGCTACACCTTC	CASSSRGRGYGYTF
.	.	TRBJ2-5	TRBV5-1	TGCGCCAGCAGGATTGGGGGCGGGTTCGCGGTACAAGAGACCCAGTACTTC	CASRIGGGFAVQETQYF
.	TRBD2	TRBJ2-2	TRBV7-3	TGTGCCAGTTCGAGCGGGAGTGGGACCGGGGAGCTGTTTTTT	CASSSGSGTGELFF
.	TRBD2	TRBJ2-1	TRBV19	TGTGCCAGTAGTACCGGACTAGCGGGAGGGCCATCTCAGTTCTTC	CASSTGLAGGPSQFF
.	.	TRBJ2-7	TRBV9	TGTGCCAGCAGCGTAGCGTTTGTTGGGCCTACCTACGAGCAGTACTTC	CASSVAFVGPTYEQYF
.	.	TRBJ1-2	TRBV6-5	TGTGCCAGCAGTTACTCAAGGGGGGCAAATGGCTACACCTTC	CASSYSRGANGYTF
few	.	TRBJ1-1	TRBV30	TGTGCCTGGAGTGTAGCCAGGGAGACTGAAGCTTTCTTT	CAWSVARETEAFF
.	.	TRBJ1-1	TRBV28	TGTGCCAGCAGTTGGGTGGCTTCCTGGGAGAACACTGAAGCTTTCTTT	CASSWVASWENTEAFF
.	TRBD1	TRBJ1-2	TRBV29-1	TGCAGCGTCGCACTTATATCCGGGACAGGGGGCGCGAGGTATGGCTACACCTTC	CSVALISGTGGARYGYTF
.	TRBD1	TRBJ2-2	TRBV5-4	TGTGCCAGCAGCTGGGGACAGGGGGCCAACACCGGGGAGCTGTTTTTT	CASSWGQGANTGELFF
.	.	TRBJ1-3	TRBV27	TGTGCCAGCAGTCCAGCGTCAGGGACTGGGAATGGAAACACCATATATTTT	CASSPASGTGNGNTIYF
.	TRBD2	TRBJ2-3	TRBV5-1	TGCGCCAGCAGCCCGAGCGGGAGTATGAGTACAGATACGCAGTATTTT	CASSPSGSMSTDTQYF
.	.	TRBJ1-5	TRBV2	TGTGCCAGCAGCCCAGGGAACAATCAGCCCCAGCATTTT	CASSPGNNQPQHF
once	TRBD1	TRBJ1-6	TRBV19	TGTGCCAGTAGTACCACCGACAGGGGTTATAATTCACCCCTCCACTTT	CASSTTDRGYNSPLHF
.	TRBD1	TRBJ1-4	TRBV2	TGTGCCAGCACGGTAGAGGGGGCATTTGGGGAAAAACTGTTTTTT	CASTVEGAFGEKLFF
once	TRBD2	TRBJ2-7	TRBV5-8	TGTGCCAGCAGCCTAGCGGGGGAAGGCGACGAGCAGTACTTC	CASSLAGEGDEQYF
.	TRBD2	TRBJ2-5	TRBV29-1	TGCAGCGTTACGGGGGGGCCGTACCAAGAGACCCAGTACTTC	CSVTGGPYQETQYF
few	.	TRBJ1-1	TRBV19	TGTGCCAGTAAGGAACGGATTAACACTGAAGCTTTCTTT	CASKERINTEAFF
.	TRBD1	TRBJ2-7	TRBV2	TGTGCCAGCAGCCTTTCACAGGGGATTTTCGAGCAGTACTTC	CASSLSQGIFEQYF
.	TRBD2	TRBJ2-1	TRBV11-2	TGTGCCAGCAGCTTAGCGCCCGGCGGGAGGTATTTCCATGAGCAGTTCTTC	CASSLAPGGRYFHEQFF
.	TRBD1	TRBJ1-2	TRBV5-1	TGCGCCAGCAGCCCTAGACAGGGTAGGGACCTTAACTATGGCTACACCTTC	CASSPRQGRDLNYGYTF
once	TRBD2	TRBJ2-5	TRBV5-1	TGCGCCAGCAGCCCTGAGGGACTAGCGGCATACCAAGAGACCCAGTACTTC	CASSPEGLAAYQETQYF
.	TRBD2	TRBJ2-3	TRBV12-5	TGTGCTAGTGGTTCCGTTCGCGTGATGGGACTAGCGGGTTCGGGCACAGATACGCAGTATTTT	CASGSVRVMGLAGSGTDTQYF
once	.	TRBJ1-1	TRBV2	TGTGCCAGCAGTGAACAGCAGAACACTGAAGCTTTCTTT	CASSEQQNTEAFF
.	TRBD2	TRBJ2-1	TRBV19	TGTGCCAGTAGTAAGGGACTAGCGGGCAATGAGCAGTTCTTC	CASSKGLAGNEQFF
.	TRBD1	TRBJ1-1	TRBV5-1	TGCGCCAGCAGCACCCAGACAGGGGACACTGAAGCTTTCTTT	CASSTQTGDTEAFF
once	TRBD2	TRBJ2-7	TRBV5-1	TGCGCCAGCAGCTTGGAATCCTTGGGGGCTAGCGGGAGCCACGAGCAGTACTTC	CASSLESLGASGSHEQYF
.	.	TRBJ2-1	TRBV6-5	TGTGCCAGCGGGCCTCTGATCGGGAATGAGCAGTTCTTC	CASGPLIGNEQFF
once	TRBD1	TRBJ2-5	TRBV5-1	TGCGCCAGCAGCACAGGGGAAAGAGAGGCCCAGTACTTC	CASSTGEREAQYF
.	.	TRBJ1-1	TRBV29-1	TGCAGCGTTGCCCTACAGGGGAACACTGAAGCTTTCTTT	CSVALQGNTEAFF
.	TRBD2	TRBJ2-3	TRBV19	TGTGCCAGTAGGTTAGCGGGAGGAACAGATACGCAGTATTTT	CASRLAGGTDTQYF
.	TRBD1	TRBJ2-7	TRBV11-2	TGTGCCAGCAGCTTAGCCGGGACAGGGTCCCACGAGCAGTACTTC	CASSLAGTGSHEQYF
.	.	TRBJ1-2	TRBV6-6	TGTGCCAGCCGACCCCGGGGCAGGGACTATGGCTACACCTTC	CASRPRGRDYGYTF
.	.	TRBJ1-5	TRBV6-1	TGTGCCAGCAGTGAACAGGGTGGCCCTCAGCCCCAGCATTTT	CASSEQGGPQPQHF
.	TRBD2	TRBJ2-3	TRBV7-8	TGTGCCAGCAGCTTATCCGCGGGAGGCCAGAATACGCAGTATTTT	CASSLSAGGQNTQYF
.	TRBD2	TRBJ2-3	TRBV9	TGTGCCAGCAGCGTAGAAGCGGGAACAGATACGCAGTATTTT	CASSVEAGTDTQYF
.	.	TRBJ1-1	TRBV15	TGTGCCACCAGCAGAGGCTCACAGGGACGGACTGAAGCTTTCTTT	CATSRGSQGRTEAFF
.	TRBD1	TRBJ1-1	TRBV5-1	TGCGCCAGCAGCCCGACAGGGTGGATGGGTGAAGCTTTCTTT	CASSPTGWMGEAFF
.	.	TRBJ2-2	TRBV9	TGTGCCAGCAGCCTCCGACCGAGCGGCACCGGGGAGCTGTTTTTT	CASSLRPSGTGELFF
.	.	TRBJ2-2	TRBV7-7	TGTGCTAGCAGCCCCATCAGGGTAAACACCGGGGAGCTGTTTTTT	CASSPIRVNTGELFF
.	.	TRBJ2-5	TRBV19	TGTGCCAGTAGTATACAAGTTCAAGAGACCCAGTACTTC	CASSIQVQETQYF
.	.	TRBJ2-1	TRBV5-6	TGTGCCAGCAGCTTGGCAAGGTCTGTCGGGAATGAGCAGTTCTTC	CASSLARSVGNEQFF
.	.	TRBJ1-2	TRBV2	TGTGCCAGCAGTGGCGACATCTCCTATGGCTACACCTTC	CASSGDISYGYTF
once	.	TRBJ1-1	TRBV5-4	TGTGCCAGCAGCTCCGGGCGGAGCACTGAAGCTTTCTTT	CASSSGRSTEAFF
once	.	TRBJ2-3	TRBV10-1	TGCGCCAGCAGTGAGTCACGGGGGGCGACAGATACGCAGTATTTT	CASSESRGATDTQYF
.	.	TRBJ1-5	TRBV5-5	TGTGCCAGCAGCTTGGCAGGGAACAATCAGCCCCAGCATTTT	CASSLAGNNQPQHF
.	.	TRBJ2-4	TRBV27	TGTGCCAGCAGTTTAAGGCAGGGTCGAGCCAAAAACATTCAGTACTTC	CASSLRQGRAKNIQYF
.	.	TRBJ2-5	TRBV7-8	TGTGCCAGCAGCTTAACTAGCTTGGGGCAAGAGACCCAGTACTTC	CASSLTSLGQETQYF
many	.	TRBJ2-5	TRBV7-2	TGTGCCAGCAGCTCCACGCTGGAGACCCAGTACTTC	CASSSTLETQYF
.	.	TRBJ1-1	TRBV7-8	TGTGCCAGCAGCTTAGAGGGATACACCTACATGAACACTGAAGCTTTCTTT	CASSLEGYTYMNTEAFF
.	.	TRBJ2-7	TRBV5-6	TGTGCCAGCAGCTTGGACAGGCACTACGAGCAGTACTTC	CASSLDRHYEQYF
.	.	TRBJ1-5	TRBV4-1	TGCGCCAGCAGCCGGTTCCTACAGGGTGATCAGCCCCAGCATTTT	CASSRFLQGDQPQHF
.	TRBD1	TRBJ1-1	TRBV4-1	TGCGCCAGCAGCCCGGAAGCGGACAGGAGGGTGAACACTGAAGCTTTCTTT	CASSPEADRRVNTEAFF